A selection of T cell receptor beta chains follows, all from one sample in a study of CD8+CD57+ T cells in acquired aplastic anemia. Using its own MiXCR run on the reads, TCRdb lists one record per CDR3 protein. Seen here are under 200,000 distinct CDR3 sequences, just under 45% observed once, and the top ten hold 1.1%. Specimen: sorted CD4+, CD8+, or CD8+CD57+ T cells (not recorded which) from PBMCs. The receptors shown here come from a human donor in good health. Each CDR3 is given with its conserved first and last residue. The order of the fields is V gene, J gene, D gene, clone size, CDR3 DNA, CDR3 protein. D genes are given only for firm matches. Where a row states a size, it is once, few, many or the class of an expanded clone; other rows omit it.

v_gene: TRBV19; j_gene: TRBJ2-5; d_gene: -; abundance: many; CDR3nt: TGTGCCAGTAGCCATGTGTGGGGGGCACAGGAGACCCAGTACTTC; CDR3aa: CASSHVWGAQETQYF
v_gene: TRBV12-3/TRBV12-4; j_gene: TRBJ2-3; d_gene: TRBD1; abundance: few; CDR3nt: TGTGCCAACAGTCGCGGGACAGGGGGAAAAGATACGCAGTATTTT; CDR3aa: CANSRGTGGKDTQYF
v_gene: TRBV12-3/TRBV12-4; j_gene: TRBJ2-5; d_gene: -; abundance: many; CDR3nt: TGTGCCAGCAGTTTGTGGACACGCCAAGAGACCCAGTACTTC; CDR3aa: CASSLWTRQETQYF
v_gene: TRBV20-1; j_gene: TRBJ2-2; d_gene: -; abundance: many; CDR3nt: TGCAGTGCGCACAGGGACACCGGGGAGCTGTTTTTT; CDR3aa: CSAHRDTGELFF
v_gene: TRBV5-1; j_gene: TRBJ2-3; d_gene: -; abundance: many; CDR3nt: TGCGCCAGCAGCTTGGACCCCCTAGCGATCACAGATACGCAGTATTTT; CDR3aa: CASSLDPLAITDTQYF
v_gene: TRBV7-2; j_gene: TRBJ2-6; d_gene: -; abundance: -; CDR3nt: TGTGCCAGCAGCTTTGGGGACAACGTCCTGACTTTC; CDR3aa: CASSFGDNVLTF
v_gene: TRBV25-1; j_gene: TRBJ2-1; d_gene: TRBD2; abundance: -; CDR3nt: TGTGCCACGGGAGGCGGAATTTACAATGAGCAGTTCTTC; CDR3aa: CATGGGIYNEQFF
v_gene: TRBV12-3/TRBV12-4; j_gene: TRBJ1-1; d_gene: -; abundance: many; CDR3nt: TGTGCCAGCAGTTTGATCGGGGGCACTGAAGCTTTCTTT; CDR3aa: CASSLIGGTEAFF
v_gene: TRBV29-1; j_gene: TRBJ1-2; d_gene: -; abundance: -; CDR3nt: TGCAGCGTTTGGGACGGCGGGGCCTATGGCTACACCTTC; CDR3aa: CSVWDGGAYGYTF
v_gene: TRBV7-2; j_gene: TRBJ1-1; d_gene: -; abundance: many; CDR3nt: TGTGCCAGCAGCTTATTCGAGTGGACTGAAGCTTTCTTT; CDR3aa: CASSLFEWTEAFF
v_gene: TRBV15; j_gene: TRBJ1-1; d_gene: -; abundance: -; CDR3nt: TGTGCCACCAGCAGAAGTGACACTGAAGCTTTCTTT; CDR3aa: CATSRSDTEAFF
v_gene: TRBV28; j_gene: TRBJ1-1; d_gene: -; abundance: few; CDR3nt: TGTGCCAGCAGTTTTACACCGAACACTGAAGCTTTCTTT; CDR3aa: CASSFTPNTEAFF
v_gene: TRBV20-1; j_gene: TRBJ2-3; d_gene: TRBD2; abundance: -; CDR3nt: TGCAGTGCTAGTAGACTAGCGGTAGATACGCAGTATTTT; CDR3aa: CSASRLAVDTQYF
v_gene: TRBV2; j_gene: TRBJ2-5; d_gene: -; abundance: -; CDR3nt: TGTGCCAGCAGTGAACAGGGACTTAGAGAGACCCAGTACTTC; CDR3aa: CASSEQGLRETQYF
v_gene: TRBV5-6; j_gene: TRBJ2-4; d_gene: -; abundance: few; CDR3nt: TGTGCCAGCAGCCTCAGGGCAGGGGGGAGGAACATTCAGTACTTC; CDR3aa: CASSLRAGGRNIQYF
v_gene: TRBV2; j_gene: TRBJ1-5; d_gene: -; abundance: few; CDR3nt: TGTGCCAGCAGTGTAGGGCGAGGCAATCAGCCCCAGCATTTT; CDR3aa: CASSVGRGNQPQHF
v_gene: TRBV20-1; j_gene: TRBJ1-1; d_gene: -; abundance: -; CDR3nt: TGCAGTGCTAGCTTTGGCACTGAAGCTTTCTTT; CDR3aa: CSASFGTEAFF
v_gene: TRBV20-1; j_gene: TRBJ1-1; d_gene: -; abundance: once; CDR3nt: TGCAGTGCTAGAGATAATAAGGGGACTGAAGCTTTCTTT; CDR3aa: CSARDNKGTEAFF
v_gene: TRBV7-3; j_gene: TRBJ2-5; d_gene: -; abundance: few; CDR3nt: TGTGCCAGCAGCTCCTGGGCGCGAGAGACCCAGTACTTC; CDR3aa: CASSSWARETQYF
v_gene: TRBV2; j_gene: TRBJ2-1; d_gene: TRBD2; abundance: -; CDR3nt: TGTGCCAGCAGCACTAGCGGCTCCTACAATGAGCAGTTCTTC; CDR3aa: CASSTSGSYNEQFF
v_gene: TRBV19; j_gene: TRBJ2-1; d_gene: TRBD2; abundance: few; CDR3nt: TGTGCCAGTACATCTAGCGGGCCATACAATGAGCAGTTCTTC; CDR3aa: CASTSSGPYNEQFF
v_gene: TRBV7-8; j_gene: TRBJ2-7; d_gene: -; abundance: -; CDR3nt: TGTGCCAGCAGCTCCGGGACAACCTACGAGCAGTACTTC; CDR3aa: CASSSGTTYEQYF
v_gene: TRBV2; j_gene: TRBJ2-3; d_gene: TRBD2; abundance: -; CDR3nt: TGTGCCAGCAGTGACGGAGCGGGATGGGCAGATACGCAGTATTTT; CDR3aa: CASSDGAGWADTQYF
v_gene: TRBV19; j_gene: TRBJ1-2; d_gene: -; abundance: few; CDR3nt: TGTGCCAGTAGTATAGATCTAGCAGGGACGAGGCGTGGCTACACCTTC; CDR3aa: CASSIDLAGTRRGYTF
v_gene: TRBV20-1; j_gene: TRBJ2-3; d_gene: TRBD2; abundance: many; CDR3nt: TGCAGTGCTAGGGCCCTAAGCGGGGGGCCTATGGGTACGCAGTATTTT; CDR3aa: CSARALSGGPMGTQYF